Described below is a single T cell receptor beta chain sequence and its context. Its antigen is as yet unknown. This record comes from a study of T cells in localized non-small cell lung cancer. Study-level results: A single tumor region was sequenced, leaving heterogeneity possible. It was uninvolved adjacent lung that showed the highest T cell clonality, exceeding tumor. Appearances in adjacent lung were noted for a median roughly 50 of the top 100 tumor clones. Longer overall survival associated with higher blood T cell density; shorter survival with higher adjacent-lung clonality.

Germline CDR1 is SGHVS and CDR2 is FNYEAQ. V was clipped by 1 base and J by 5 bases, with 15 bases between them. The length of the CDR3 is 15 residues. Only in-frame clones appear in the TCRdb table, and some are missing; sequencing was by immunoSEQ multiplex PCR. The sample includes about 18,000 clones, roughly 91% of them seen just once. The sequence was collected from a male donor aged 60 or older with stage II squamous cell lung carcinoma. Sequenced here: peripheral blood, sampled before any cancer treatment. The V and J genes are TRBV7-6 and TRBJ2-7, with a possible D match to TRBD1 (5 bases). CDR3 sequence: CASSLGTSPSDEQYF. The CDR3 bases are TGTGCCAGCAGCTTAGGGACATCGCCCAGCGACGAGCAGTACTTC. The full variable domain, in which reference TRBV7-6 and TRBJ2-7 provide the parts outside the CDR3, is GAGVSQSPRYKVTKRGQDVALRCDPISGHVSLYWYRQALGQGPEFLTYFNYEAQQDKSGLPNDRFSAERPEGSISTLTIQRTEQRDSAMYRCASSLGTSPSDEQYFGPGTRLTVT.